This T cell receptor beta chain was sequenced for a study of tumour-infiltrating T cells in Burkitt lymphoma. The overall study: Survival, overall and progression-free, tracked with productive clonality.

Assay used: immunoSEQ multiplex PCR; TCRdb lists only in-frame clones, some missing. The table includes some 13,000 clones, roughly 87% detected once. The receptor was derived from a human donor with diffuse large B-cell lymphoma. The sequenced sample consisted of tumor tissue.

The chain's CDR3 is CASSYSTGGGEKLFF. The CDR3 nucleotides are TGTGCCAGCAGTTACTCGACAGGGGGAGGTGAAAAACTGTTTTTT. The rearrangement uses TRBV6-6 and TRBJ1-4; 9 bases are shared with TRBD1. The CDR3 contains 15 residues. J lost 7 bases, V lost 0 bases, and 3 bases had no gene match. Per the germline V gene, CDR1 is MNHNY and CDR2 is SVGAGI (reference sequence).